This T cell receptor (beta chain) was observed in a study of T cells after yellow fever vaccination. Study summary: The fractions with low cell numbers were processed using SMART-Seq v4 Ultra Low Input.

Overall study results and limits: Secondary responses were weaker yet peaked faster, day 5 versus 15. Once the booster was given, most primary-vaccination clones reappeared, at about 95% for CD4 and 88% for CD8.

This CDR3 spans 15 amino acids. The trim removed 4 bases at V and 1 base at J, leaving 9 bases unmatched. Germline assignment: CDR1 DFQATT and CDR2 SNEGSKA (reference sequence). As to this clonotype: Its specificity is unknown.

Each CDR3 protein is one row after TCRdb ran MiXCR on the 5' RACE reads. Of under 300,000 distinct CDR3 sequences detected, around 7% appear once; the ten largest clones hold about 0.85%. The rearrangement joins TRBV20-1 to TRBJ1-1; 7 nucleotides match TRBD1. The source is a man aged 30 to 45 who received the YFV17D yellow fever vaccine. The sample consisted of CD4+ T cells sorted from PBMCs, taken 15 days after the yellow fever booster vaccination. The CDR3 coding sequence is TGCAGTGCTACGAGACAGGGCGCTGGGAACACTGAAGCTTTCTTT. Translation gives CSATRQGAGNTEAFF.